A single sample gave rise to the 2 T cell receptor beta chains below, sequenced in a study of brain T cells in children with intractable seizures. Profiling relied on immunoSEQ multiplex PCR, and the TCRdb table lists in-frame clones only, not all of them. The sample carries 60,000 to 85,000 clones, approximately 94% recorded once. The sequencing used peripheral blood, collected at surgery. Receptors originate from a boy in the first two years of life with tuberous sclerosis and intractable seizures.

The rearrangement links TRBV7-6 to TRBJ2-1; the D is unclear. This CDR3 contains 13 residues. Germline CDR1 SGHVS, CDR2 FNYEAQ. Between the trimmed V and J ends, which lost 6 bases and 0 bases, there was a span of 6 bases. The CDR3 loop is CASRELSYNEQFF. In DNA, the CDR3 is TGTGCCAGCAGGGAGCTCTCCTACAATGAGCAGTTCTTC.

This chain links TRBV5-1 with TRBJ2-7, with 9 bases lining up with TRBD1. The germline CDR1 and CDR2 sequences are SGHRS and YFSETQ. The CDR3 runs to 15 residues. Trimming removed 1 base from V and 4 bases from J; junction bases left unmatched: 6. The CDR3: CASSLNRGLLYEQYF. CDR3 nucleotides: TGCGCCAGCAGCTTGAACAGGGGGCTGTTGTACGAGCAGTACTTC. Full variable domain (missing parts from reference TRBV5-1 and TRBJ2-7): KAGVTQTPRYLIKTRGQQVTLSCSPISGHRSVSWYQQTPGQGLQFLFEYFSETQRNKGNFPGRFSGRQFSNSRSEMNVSTLELGDSALYLCASSLNRGLLYEQYFGPGTRLTVT.